A selection of T cell receptor beta chains follows, all from one sample in a study of response to subunit inactivated influenza vaccine. TCRdb analysed the RT-PCR reads with MiXCR anew, one entry per CDR3 protein. The sample lists hundreds of thousands of distinct CDR3 sequences; around 20% were seen once. Sample: PBMCs from blood, taken less than 6 days after vaccination. The receptors derive from a man between 50 and 59 years old who received an inactivated influenza vaccine. The CDR3 runs from the conserved cysteine through the conserved F or W. The D gene is left open where the match is weak. Rows give clone size only sometimes, using once, few, many, or a class for an expanded clone.

abundance | d_gene | j_gene | v_gene | CDR3nt | CDR3aa
. | . | TRBJ2-3 | TRBV6-1 | TGTGCCAGCAGCGTACGCAGACAGACTATTAGCACAGATACGCAGTATTTT | CASSVRRQTISTDTQYF
few | . | TRBJ2-5 | TRBV6-1 | TGTGCCAGCAGTGCTCTTATCGGCAGGGTGGGAGAGACCCAGTACTTC | CASSALIGRVGETQYF
. | TRBD1 | TRBJ2-2 | TRBV11-2 | TGTGCCAGCAGCTTAGACAGGGACAGGGCGAACACCGGGGAGCTGTTTTTT | CASSLDRDRANTGELFF
. | TRBD1 | TRBJ1-5 | TRBV20-1 | TGCAGTGCTAGAGAAGGAGGACAGGGTGGAGGTCAGCCCCAGCATTTT | CSAREGGQGGGQPQHF
. | TRBD2 | TRBJ2-5 | TRBV28 | TGTGCCAGCAGTTTCCCTCAAAGACCGACTAGCGGGGGTCTCCAAGAGACCCAGTACTTC | CASSFPQRPTSGGLQETQYF
. | TRBD2 | TRBJ2-1 | TRBV5-1 | TGCGCCAGCAGAAAGCGGGAGGTGGATGAGCAGTTCTTC | CASRKREVDEQFF
. | TRBD2 | TRBJ2-1 | TRBV24-1 | TGTGCCACCAGTGATGCTAGCGGGAGGGCCCTCGATGAGCAGTTCTTC | CATSDASGRALDEQFF
few | . | TRBJ2-1 | TRBV5-1 | TGCGCCAGCAGCTTGGTCCGGGGGACCTACAATGAGCAGTTCTTC | CASSLVRGTYNEQFF
. | . | TRBJ2-7 | TRBV20-1 | TGCAGTGCTAGGGAGACAGAACACTCCTACGAGCAGTACTTC | CSARETEHSYEQYF
many | . | TRBJ2-7 | TRBV5-1 | TGCGCCAGCGCCTCGGCCCCGTCCTACGAGCAGTACTTC | CASASAPSYEQYF
. | TRBD2 | TRBJ2-1 | TRBV7-2 | TGTGCCAGCAGCCCTAAGGGCGGGAGCGCCGGTGAGCAGTTCTTC | CASSPKGGSAGEQFF
few | TRBD1 | TRBJ1-4 | TRBV7-6 | TGTGCCAGCAGCTCTCGACAGGGGAAGGGTGAAAAACTGTTTTTT | CASSSRQGKGEKLFF
few | TRBD1 | TRBJ2-1 | TRBV7-3 | TGTGCCAGCAGCTGGACAGGGAACTCCTACAATGAGCAGTTCTTC | CASSWTGNSYNEQFF
few | . | TRBJ2-2 | TRBV20-1 | TGCAGTGCTAGCGGGAGATTTAACACCGGGGAGCTGTTTTTT | CSASGRFNTGELFF
. | . | TRBJ2-6 | TRBV5-1 | TGCGCCAGCAGCAAAGACTTGAGCTCTGGGGCCAACGTCCTGACTTTC | CASSKDLSSGANVLTF
few | . | TRBJ1-2 | TRBV5-1 | TGCGCCAGCAGCTTGTGGACAGAAGCTAACTATGGCTACACCTTC | CASSLWTEANYGYTF
. | TRBD2 | TRBJ2-7 | TRBV28 | TGTGCCAGCAGCCGACTAGCGGGAGTAAGAGAGCAGTACTTC | CASSRLAGVREQYF
. | . | TRBJ1-2 | TRBV12-3/TRBV12-4 | TGTGCCAGCAGTTTCTGGACCGGTGGCTACACCTTC | CASSFWTGGYTF
many | TRBD1 | TRBJ2-1 | TRBV10-3 | TGTGCCATCAGTGCGACAGGGACCAATGAGCAGTTCTTC | CAISATGTNEQFF
few | TRBD1 | TRBJ2-7 | TRBV10-3 | TGTGCCATCAGTTCCCCGGGACAGGGAAAATACGAGCAGTACTTC | CAISSPGQGKYEQYF
. | . | TRBJ1-2 | TRBV6-6 | TGTGCCAGCAGTTTCGACAGTCGGAGGGGCTACACCTTC | CASSFDSRRGYTF
many | . | TRBJ2-3 | TRBV20-1 | TGCAGTGCTAGCTGGGGGACCACAGATACGCAGTATTTT | CSASWGTTDTQYF
few | . | TRBJ2-5 | TRBV10-3 | TGTGCCATCACGGCGGGCCTCCAAGAGACCCAGTACTTC | CAITAGLQETQYF
many | . | TRBJ2-7 | TRBV5-1 | TGCGCCAGCAGCTCGATTGACGGCACCTACGAGCAGTACTTC | CASSSIDGTYEQYF
few | TRBD2 | TRBJ2-3 | TRBV12-3/TRBV12-4 | TGTGCCAGCAGTCGGACTAGCGGGGGGGCCACAGATACGCAGTATTTT | CASSRTSGGATDTQYF
. | TRBD2 | TRBJ2-1 | TRBV3-1 | TGTGCCAGCAGCCCGGGGGGTTTCTATGAGCAGTTCTTC | CASSPGGFYEQFF
. | TRBD1 | TRBJ2-2 | TRBV4-2 | TGTGCCAGCAGCCAACATCCGGGACAGCAGAACACCGGGGAGCTGTTTTTT | CASSQHPGQQNTGELFF
few | . | TRBJ2-3 | TRBV7-2 | TGTGCCACCAGGGGGGGGGCAGATACGCAGTATTTT | CATRGGADTQYF
few | TRBD2 | TRBJ2-1 | TRBV4-2 | TGTGCCAGCAGCCAGGCCCCCGGGGCGAGCGGGGCAACCAATGAGCAGTTCTTC | CASSQAPGASGATNEQFF
. | . | TRBJ2-7 | TRBV4-1 | TGCGCCAGCAGCCGAACGGACTTTTACGAGCAGTACTTC | CASSRTDFYEQYF
. | . | TRBJ2-5 | TRBV20-1 | TGCAGCGCGGACAGGGAGGGGGAGACCCAGTACTTC | CSADREGETQYF
few | . | TRBJ1-1 | TRBV6-1 | TGTGCCAGCAGTCCGGGGACCCGATTAGGCACTGAAGCTTTCTTT | CASSPGTRLGTEAFF